These T cell receptor beta chains were read from a single sample in a study of CD8 T cells in Susac syndrome. TCRdb processed the immunoSEQ multiplex PCR reads anew with MiXCR; each CDR3 protein has one entry. The sample contains roughly 200,000 distinct CDR3 sequences, roughly 95% of which appear only once. Input material: CD4+ T cells from PBMCs. The receptors originated from a human donor in good health. Each CDR3 is given with its conserved first and last residue. The order of the fields is J gene, clone size, D gene, V gene, CDR3 DNA, CDR3 protein. A D gene is named only where the DNA matches it firmly. Clone size, where shown, is once, few, many, or a class for clones that have expanded.

>TRBJ2-1|NA|TRBD1|TRBV29-1
TGCAGCGTTGCACGGGACAGCTACAATGAGCAGTTCTTC
CSVARDSYNEQFF
>TRBJ1-1|NA|NA|TRBV28
TGTGCCAGCAGTTTAAGCGGGGGTAACACTGAAGCTTTCTTT
CASSLSGGNTEAFF
>TRBJ2-7|NA|NA|TRBV20-1
TGCAGTGCCCCGGGCAGGGGATCGGACGAGCAGTACTTC
CSAPGRGSDEQYF
>TRBJ2-1|NA|TRBD2|TRBV5-8
TGTGCCAGCAGCTTGGACGGCCCTAGCGGCTCCTACAATGAGCAGTTCTTC
CASSLDGPSGSYNEQFF
>TRBJ2-1|NA|NA|TRBV24-1
TGTGCCACCAGTGATAAAGCTTGGGCTATCCCCCCCCGGCAGTTCTTC
CATSDKAWAIPPRQFF
>TRBJ1-2|NA|TRBD1|TRBV29-1
TGCAGCGTCGCAGGACAGGGGGCAAGCGGCTACACCTTC
CSVAGQGASGYTF
>TRBJ2-1|NA|TRBD2|TRBV9
TGTGCCAGCAGCGTATGGGCGGGAGGGACCTACAATGAGCAGTTCTTC
CASSVWAGGTYNEQFF
>TRBJ2-7|NA|TRBD1|TRBV30
TGTGCCTGGAGGGACAGGGGGTACGAGCAGTACTTC
CAWRDRGYEQYF
>TRBJ1-5|NA|NA|TRBV2
TGTGCCAGCAGCTTGACAGTCAATCAGCCCCAGCATTTT
CASSLTVNQPQHF
>TRBJ1-1|NA|TRBD1|TRBV30
TGTGCCTGGGACAGGGGGACTGAAGCTTTCTTT
CAWDRGTEAFF
>TRBJ2-1|NA|NA|TRBV7-8
TGTGCCAGCAGCTTAGGGACCCAGTACAATGAGCAGTTCTTC
CASSLGTQYNEQFF
>TRBJ2-3|NA|NA|TRBV7-3
TGTGCCAGCAGCTTACTTGGCACAGATACGCAGTATTTT
CASSLLGTDTQYF
>TRBJ1-2|NA|NA|TRBV15
TGTGCCACCAGCGGGGGAATTTCTTATGGCTACACCTTC
CATSGGISYGYTF
>TRBJ2-5|NA|NA|TRBV3-1
TGTGCCAGCAGCCAAGTCCAGCGGAAAGAGACCCAGTACTTC
CASSQVQRKETQYF
>TRBJ2-1|NA|TRBD2|TRBV7-2
TGTGCCAGCAGCTTAGATTCTAGCGGGAGTTCTAAGCAGTTCTTC
CASSLDSSGSSKQFF
>TRBJ2-7|NA|NA|TRBV20-1
TGCAGTGCTGGCCATGGGACCGAAAGTTCCTACGAGCAGTACTTC
CSAGHGTESSYEQYF
>TRBJ2-5|NA|TRBD2|TRBV7-2
TGTGCCAGCAGCCGAGGACTAGCGGGACGAGAGACCCAGTACTTC
CASSRGLAGRETQYF
>TRBJ2-2|NA|NA|TRBV23-1
TGCGCCAGCCAATGGGGCAACACCGGGGAGCTGTTTTTT
CASQWGNTGELFF
>TRBJ1-2|NA|NA|TRBV20-1
TGCAGTGCTAGAGATCTCGGCTATGGCTACACCTTC
CSARDLGYGYTF
>TRBJ2-5|NA|NA|TRBV12-3/TRBV12-4
TGTGCCAGCAGTTTAGCGGGCAGGGAAGAGACCCAGTACTTC
CASSLAGREETQYF
>TRBJ2-5|NA|NA|TRBV24-1
TGTGCCACCAGTGATTTTTCCCCCCAAGAGACCCAGTACTTC
CATSDFSPQETQYF
>TRBJ1-2|NA|NA|TRBV15
TGTGCCACTCCCTGCCGCTCAGCCTATGGCTACACCTTC
CATPCRSAYGYTF
>TRBJ1-5|NA|NA|TRBV12-3/TRBV12-4
TGTGCCAGCAGTTTGATTTATGAAAATCAGCCCCAGCATTTT
CASSLIYENQPQHF
>TRBJ1-2|NA|TRBD1|TRBV19
TGTGCCAGTAGTCATCCCGGGACAGGGGTCTATGGCTACACCTTC
CASSHPGTGVYGYTF
>TRBJ2-1|NA|NA|TRBV3-1
TGTGCCAGCAGCCATGCCTCTAGGGGTGAGCAGTTCTTC
CASSHASRGEQFF
>TRBJ2-3|NA|TRBD2|TRBV9
TGTGCCAGCAGCGAAACTAGCGGGAGAACAGGGACAGATACGCAGTATTTT
CASSETSGRTGTDTQYF
>TRBJ2-7|NA|TRBD2|TRBV4-1
TGCGCCAGCAGCCCCCGAAACGCGGGAGGGACCAGCGGGCAGTACTTC
CASSPRNAGGTSGQYF
>TRBJ2-2|NA|TRBD1|TRBV12-3/TRBV12-4
TGTGCCAGCAGGCGGCACAGGGGGCAGTCGGGGGAGCTGTTTTTT
CASRRHRGQSGELFF
>TRBJ2-7|NA|NA|TRBV7-2
TGTGCCAGCAGTAACAGGGACGGCCCCTACGAGCAGTACTTC
CASSNRDGPYEQYF
>TRBJ2-7|once|NA|TRBV12-3/TRBV12-4
TGTGCCAGCAGTTTACGGGGGGCCCCCACCTACGAGCAGTACTTC
CASSLRGAPTYEQYF
>TRBJ2-1|NA|TRBD2|TRBV14
TGTGCCAGCAGCCTTAGGGTAACTAGCGGAAGCTACAATGAGCAGTTCTTC
CASSLRVTSGSYNEQFF
>TRBJ2-5|NA|TRBD1|TRBV30
TGTGCCTGGAGTGGAGGGACAGCTGAGACCCAGTACTTC
CAWSGGTAETQYF
>TRBJ2-7|NA|NA|TRBV5-1
TGCGCCAGCAGCTCGTCCATTCTCGGTCCCTACGAGCAGTACTTC
CASSSSILGPYEQYF
>TRBJ2-3|NA|NA|TRBV7-9
TGTGCCAGCAGCTTAAGGGACCCGAACACAGATACGCAGTATTTT
CASSLRDPNTDTQYF
>TRBJ2-1|NA|NA|TRBV27
TGTGCCAGCAGGAACGGAGGCTCCTACAATGAGCAGTTCTTC
CASRNGGSYNEQFF
>TRBJ2-5|NA|TRBD1|TRBV3-1
TGTGCCAGCAGCCAACCACAGGGGGCCGATGAGACCCAGTACTTC
CASSQPQGADETQYF
>TRBJ2-7|NA|TRBD1|TRBV7-2
TGTGCCAGCAGCCCTGTTGGGACAGGGCCCTACGAGCAGTACTTC
CASSPVGTGPYEQYF
>TRBJ1-5|NA|NA|TRBV20-1
TGCAGTGCTAGAGAACGAGGGAGGGCGCCCCAGCATTTT
CSARERGRAPQHF
>TRBJ2-5|NA|NA|TRBV9
TGTGCCAGCAGCGTAGGCAGGCCTTACGAGGGAGGCCAGTACTTC
CASSVGRPYEGGQYF
>TRBJ2-5|NA|TRBD2|TRBV7-9
TGTGCCACCCGGGGGGGAGCGGAGGAGACCCAGTACTTC
CATRGGAEETQYF
>TRBJ2-6|NA|TRBD1|TRBV9
TGTGCCAGCAGCGTCGGACAGGGAGGAGCTGGGGCCAACGTCCTGACTTTC
CASSVGQGGAGANVLTF
>TRBJ2-1|NA|TRBD2|TRBV30
TGTGCCTGGAGTTTTGGGTATAGCGGGAAGAGTGAGCAGTTCTTC
CAWSFGYSGKSEQFF
>TRBJ2-1|NA|TRBD2|TRBV2
TGTGCCAGCAGTGTGGGGGGGTACAATGAGCAGTTCTTC
CASSVGGYNEQFF
>TRBJ2-2|NA|TRBD2|TRBV6-5
TGTGCCAGCAGTTCGGAAACTAGCGGGGGGAACACCGGGGAGCTGTTTTTT
CASSSETSGGNTGELFF
>TRBJ2-2|NA|NA|TRBV29-1
TGCAGCGTTGGTGCTACGGGGCAGAACACCGGGGAGCTGTTTTTT
CSVGATGQNTGELFF
>TRBJ1-1|NA|NA|TRBV6-5
TGTGCCAGCAGTTACTCGCTGGGAATGGGCACTGAAGCTTTCTTT
CASSYSLGMGTEAFF
>TRBJ2-5|NA|TRBD2|TRBV24-1
TGTGCCACCAGTGACGGACTAGCGGGAGAAGAGACCCAGTACTTC
CATSDGLAGEETQYF
>TRBJ2-6|NA|NA|TRBV28
TGTGCCAGCAGTTTTGAGGGCTCTGGGGCCAACGTCCTGACTTTC
CASSFEGSGANVLTF
>TRBJ2-3|NA|NA|TRBV7-9
TGTGCCAGCAGTCGGACCGCTAGCACAGATACGCAGTATTTT
CASSRTASTDTQYF
>TRBJ2-7|NA|NA|TRBV6-2/TRBV6-3
TGTGCCAGCAGTTACTCGTGGACACCGCAGTACTTC
CASSYSWTPQYF
>TRBJ2-1|NA|TRBD2|TRBV30
TGTGCCTGGAGTTACCAAGGACTAGCGGGCAATGAGCAGTTCTTC
CAWSYQGLAGNEQFF
>TRBJ2-1|NA|TRBD1|TRBV16
TGTGCCAGCAGCCCCCTGGACAGGGGGCTGGACGAGCAGTTCTTC
CASSPLDRGLDEQFF
>TRBJ2-1|NA|TRBD2|TRBV3-1
TGTGCCAGCAGCCTCAATAGACTAGCGGGAGGCAATGAGCAGTTCTTC
CASSLNRLAGGNEQFF
>TRBJ1-5|NA|TRBD1|TRBV20-1
TGCAGTGCTAGGCCCCCACAGGGGGCTCATCAGCCCCAGCATTTT
CSARPPQGAHQPQHF
>TRBJ1-5|NA|NA|TRBV12-3/TRBV12-4
TGTGCCAGCAGTTTTTTTGGGAGGGTTGGCCAGCCCCAGCATTTT
CASSFFGRVGQPQHF